Given below is one T cell receptor (beta chain) in context. Its specificity is not known. V gave up 3 bases and J gave up 12 bases, with 6 bases separating them. CDR1 and CDR2 (germline): SNHLY, FYNNEI. The CDR3 consists of 9 residues. At sampling all donors were nominally healthy, likely with unrecorded immune exposures. This entry belongs to a study of cytomegalovirus exposure and HLA in healthy donors. Study-wide points: Later genetic work tied a missense DCLRE1C variant to beta-chain V and J trimming. Earlier analysis looked at TCR beta V segments, and most were productive about 87% or about 30% of the time.

PCR primers comprised 60 Vbeta and 13 Jbeta primers. Sequenced by immunoSEQ multiplex PCR; TCRdb stores in-frame clones only, minus some. The data hold 100,000 to 150,000 clones, with over 60% observed a single time. Sequencing used PBMCs. This TCR came from a woman aged 55 to 70 in good health and CMV-seronegative. This chain connects TRBV2 to TRBJ2-7, with TRBD2 as a possible D gene (6 bases). The CDR3 region has the DNA TGTGCCAGCAGTGAGGGGGGGTACTTC. It yields the protein CASSEGGYF.